This paragraph reports one TCR beta chain. Assay used: immunoSEQ multiplex PCR; TCRdb lists only in-frame clones, some missing. The table records roughly 61,000 clones, under 95% of them present only once. This entry comes from a study of T cell changes during pregnancy in multiple sclerosis. Germline CDR1 is SGHVS and CDR2 is FNYEAQ. The CDR3 runs 15 residues. The V gene lost 5 bases and the J gene lost 2 bases, with 12 bases spanning the gap. The origin of this receptor is a female donor in good health, enrolled as a control in a pregnancy study. This chain connects TRBV7-6 to TRBJ2-2, with D unclear. The starting material was peripheral blood, obtained in the first trimester of pregnancy. DNA of the CDR3: TGTGCCAGCAGCCCCACGACACCTAACACCGGGGAGCTGTTTTTT. It encodes CASSPTTPNTGELFF.